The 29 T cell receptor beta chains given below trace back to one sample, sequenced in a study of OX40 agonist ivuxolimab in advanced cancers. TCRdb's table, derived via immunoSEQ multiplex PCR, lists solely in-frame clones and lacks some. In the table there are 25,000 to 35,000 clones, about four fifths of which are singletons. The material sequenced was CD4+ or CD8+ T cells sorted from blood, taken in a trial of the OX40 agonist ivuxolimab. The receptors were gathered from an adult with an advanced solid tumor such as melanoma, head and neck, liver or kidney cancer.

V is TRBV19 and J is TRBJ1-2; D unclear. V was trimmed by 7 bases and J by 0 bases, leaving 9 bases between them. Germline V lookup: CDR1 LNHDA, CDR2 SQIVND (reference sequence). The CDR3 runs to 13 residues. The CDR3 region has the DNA TGTGCCAGTACCCTAACTACTAACTATGGCTACACCTTC. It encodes CASTLTTNYGYTF.

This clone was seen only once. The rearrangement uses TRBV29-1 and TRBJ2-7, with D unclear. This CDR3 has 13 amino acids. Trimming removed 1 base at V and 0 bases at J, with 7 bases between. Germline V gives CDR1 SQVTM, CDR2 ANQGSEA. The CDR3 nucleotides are TGCAGCGTTGAAGGGCGGAACTCCTACGAGCAGTACTTC. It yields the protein CSVEGRNSYEQYF.

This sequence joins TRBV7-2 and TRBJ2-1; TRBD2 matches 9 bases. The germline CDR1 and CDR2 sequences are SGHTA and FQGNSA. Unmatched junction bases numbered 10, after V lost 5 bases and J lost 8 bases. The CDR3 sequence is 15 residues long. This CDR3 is CASSVQGLAGDEQFF. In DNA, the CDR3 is TGTGCCAGCAGCGTCCAGGGACTAGCAGGGGATGAGCAGTTCTTC. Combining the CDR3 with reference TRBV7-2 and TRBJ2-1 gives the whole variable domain GAGVSQSPSNKVTEKGKDVELRCDPISGHTALYWYRQSLGQGLEFLIYFQGNSAPDKSGLPSDRFSAERTGGSVSTLTIQRTQQEDSAVYLCASSVQGLAGDEQFFGPGTRLTVL.

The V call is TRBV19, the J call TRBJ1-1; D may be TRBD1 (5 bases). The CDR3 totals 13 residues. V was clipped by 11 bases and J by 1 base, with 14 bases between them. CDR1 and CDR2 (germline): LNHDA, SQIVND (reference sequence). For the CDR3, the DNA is TGTGCCGTTTCTCGACAGCGGAACACTGAAGCTTTCTTT. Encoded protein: CAVSRQRNTEAFF.

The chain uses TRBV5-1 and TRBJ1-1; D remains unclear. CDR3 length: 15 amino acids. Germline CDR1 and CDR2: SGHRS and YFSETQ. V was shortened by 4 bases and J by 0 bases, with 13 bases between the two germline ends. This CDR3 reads CASSHIGSMNTEAFF. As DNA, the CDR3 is TGCGCCAGCAGCCACATAGGGTCCATGAACACTGAAGCTTTCTTT.

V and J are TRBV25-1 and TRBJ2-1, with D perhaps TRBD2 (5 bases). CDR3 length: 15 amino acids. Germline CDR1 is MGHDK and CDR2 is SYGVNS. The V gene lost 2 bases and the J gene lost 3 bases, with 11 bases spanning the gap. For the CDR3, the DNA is TGTGCCAGCAGTGAACCGAGGGCAGTCTACAATGAGCAGTTCTTC. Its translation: CASSEPRAVYNEQFF.

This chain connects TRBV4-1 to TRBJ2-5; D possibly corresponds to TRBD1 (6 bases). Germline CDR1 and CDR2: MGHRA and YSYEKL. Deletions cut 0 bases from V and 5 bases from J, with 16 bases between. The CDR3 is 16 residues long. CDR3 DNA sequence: TGCGCCAGCAGCCAAGACGGGACACCGACCAGGGAGACCCAGTACTTC. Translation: CASSQDGTPTRETQYF.

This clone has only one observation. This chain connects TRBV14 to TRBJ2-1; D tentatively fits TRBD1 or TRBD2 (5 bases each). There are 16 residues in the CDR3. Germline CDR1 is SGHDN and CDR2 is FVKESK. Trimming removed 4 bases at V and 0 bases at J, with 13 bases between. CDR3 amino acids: CASSLWGSSSYNEQFF. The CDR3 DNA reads TGTGCCAGCAGCCTGTGGGGGTCGAGCTCCTACAATGAGCAGTTCTTC.

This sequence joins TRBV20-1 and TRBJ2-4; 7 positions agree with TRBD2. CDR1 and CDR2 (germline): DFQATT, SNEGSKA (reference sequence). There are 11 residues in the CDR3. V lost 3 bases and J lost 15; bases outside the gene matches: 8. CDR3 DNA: TGCAGTGCTAGTGACGGACTAGTGTCGTACTTC. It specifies CSASDGLVSYF.

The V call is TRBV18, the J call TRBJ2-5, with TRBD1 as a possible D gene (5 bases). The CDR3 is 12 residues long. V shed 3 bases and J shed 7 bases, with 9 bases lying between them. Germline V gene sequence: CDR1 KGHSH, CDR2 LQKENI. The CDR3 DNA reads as TGTGCCAGCTCACCGCTAACAGGGACCCAGTACTTC. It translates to CASSPLTGTQYF.

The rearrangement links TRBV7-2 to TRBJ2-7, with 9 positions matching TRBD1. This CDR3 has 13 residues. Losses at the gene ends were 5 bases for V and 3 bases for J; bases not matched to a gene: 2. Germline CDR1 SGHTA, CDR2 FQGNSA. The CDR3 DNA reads TGTGCCAGCAGCAAGGGACAGGGCTACGAGCAGTACTTC. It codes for CASSKGQGYEQYF.

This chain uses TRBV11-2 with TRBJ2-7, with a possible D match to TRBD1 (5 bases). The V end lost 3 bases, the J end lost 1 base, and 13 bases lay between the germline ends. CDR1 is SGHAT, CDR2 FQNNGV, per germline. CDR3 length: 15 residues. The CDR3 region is CASSLGRALSYEQYF. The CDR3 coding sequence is TGTGCCAGCAGCTTGGGCAGGGCGCTATCCTACGAGCAGTACTTC.

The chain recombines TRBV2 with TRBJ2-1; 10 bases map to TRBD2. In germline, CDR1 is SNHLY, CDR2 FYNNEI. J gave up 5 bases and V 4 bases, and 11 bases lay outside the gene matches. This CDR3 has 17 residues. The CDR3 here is CASSVEAGGPENNEQFF. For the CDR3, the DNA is TGTGCCAGCAGTGTTGAAGCGGGGGGGCCGGAGAACAATGAGCAGTTCTTC.

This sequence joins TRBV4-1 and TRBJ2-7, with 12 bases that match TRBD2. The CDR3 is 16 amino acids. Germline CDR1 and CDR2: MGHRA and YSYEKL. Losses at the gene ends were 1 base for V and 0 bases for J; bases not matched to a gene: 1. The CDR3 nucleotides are TGCGCCAGCAGCCAAGTACTAGCGGGGGGCTCCTACGAGCAGTACTTC. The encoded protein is CASSQVLAGGSYEQYF.

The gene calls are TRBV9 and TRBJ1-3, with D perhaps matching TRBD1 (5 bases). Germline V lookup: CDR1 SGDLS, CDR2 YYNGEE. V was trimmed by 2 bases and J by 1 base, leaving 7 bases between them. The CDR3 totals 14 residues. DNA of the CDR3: TGTGCCAGCAGCGTCCCAGGGTCTGGAAACACCATATATTTT. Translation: CASSVPGSGNTIYF.

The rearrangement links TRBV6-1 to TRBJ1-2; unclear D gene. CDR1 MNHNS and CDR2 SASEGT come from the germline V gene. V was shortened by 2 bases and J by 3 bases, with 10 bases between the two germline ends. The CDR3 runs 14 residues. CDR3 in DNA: TGTGCCAGCAGTGAACTCGAGGGCTACTATGGCTACACCTTC. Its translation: CASSELEGYYGYTF.

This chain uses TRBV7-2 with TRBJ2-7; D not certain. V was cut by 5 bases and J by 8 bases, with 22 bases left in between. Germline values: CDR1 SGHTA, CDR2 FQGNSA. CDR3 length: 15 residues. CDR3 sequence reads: CASSPGPIPNQKQYF. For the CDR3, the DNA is TGTGCCAGCAGCCCCGGACCTATACCAAATCAAAAGCAGTACTTC.

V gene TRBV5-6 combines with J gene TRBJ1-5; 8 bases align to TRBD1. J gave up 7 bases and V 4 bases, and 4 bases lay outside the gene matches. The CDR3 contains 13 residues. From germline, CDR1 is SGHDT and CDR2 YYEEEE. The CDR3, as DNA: TGTGCCAGCAGCACCAGGGGGCACCAGCCCCAGCATTTT. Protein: CASSTRGHQPQHF.

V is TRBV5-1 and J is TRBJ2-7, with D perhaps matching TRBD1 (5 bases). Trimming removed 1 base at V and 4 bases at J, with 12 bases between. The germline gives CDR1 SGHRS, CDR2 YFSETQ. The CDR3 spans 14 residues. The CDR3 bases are TGCGCCAGCAGCTTGTCCCAGGGAAGGTACGAGCAGTACTTC. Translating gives CASSLSQGRYEQYF.

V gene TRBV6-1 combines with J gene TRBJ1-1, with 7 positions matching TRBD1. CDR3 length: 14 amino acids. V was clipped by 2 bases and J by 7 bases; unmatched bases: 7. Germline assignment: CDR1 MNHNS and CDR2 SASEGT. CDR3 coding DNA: TGTGCCAGCAGTGAACCAACCAGGGGGAATGAAGCTTTCTTT. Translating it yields CASSEPTRGNEAFF.

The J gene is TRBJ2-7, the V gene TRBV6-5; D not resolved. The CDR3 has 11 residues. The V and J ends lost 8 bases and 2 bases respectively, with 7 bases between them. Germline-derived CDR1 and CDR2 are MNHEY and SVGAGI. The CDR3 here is CASQVAYEQYF. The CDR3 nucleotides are TGTGCCAGCCAGGTGGCCTACGAGCAGTACTTC.

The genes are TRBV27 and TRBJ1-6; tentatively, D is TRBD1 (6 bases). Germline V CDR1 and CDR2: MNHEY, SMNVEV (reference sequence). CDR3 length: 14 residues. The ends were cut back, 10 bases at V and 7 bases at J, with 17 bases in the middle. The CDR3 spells CANRRGHRNSPLHF. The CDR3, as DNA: TGTGCCAACAGACGGGGACACAGGAATTCACCCCTCCACTTT.

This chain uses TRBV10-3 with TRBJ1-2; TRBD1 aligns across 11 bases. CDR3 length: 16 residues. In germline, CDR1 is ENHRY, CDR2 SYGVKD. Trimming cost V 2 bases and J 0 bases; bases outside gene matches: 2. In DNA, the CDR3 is TGTGCCATCAGTGAGGGACAGGGGGCTTCTAACTATGGCTACACCTTC. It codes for CAISEGQGASNYGYTF.

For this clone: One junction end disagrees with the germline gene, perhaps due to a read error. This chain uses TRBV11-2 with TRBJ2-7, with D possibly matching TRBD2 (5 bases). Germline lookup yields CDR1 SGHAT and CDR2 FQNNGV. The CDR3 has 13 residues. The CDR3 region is CACSPGISGYQYF. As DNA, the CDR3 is TGTGCCTGCAGCCCCGGGATTTCTGGGTACCAGTACTTC.

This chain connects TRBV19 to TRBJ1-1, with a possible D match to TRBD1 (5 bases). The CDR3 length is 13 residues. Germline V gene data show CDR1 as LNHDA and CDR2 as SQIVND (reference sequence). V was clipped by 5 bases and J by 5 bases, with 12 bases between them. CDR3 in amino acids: CASSVAGMTEAFF. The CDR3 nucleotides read TGTGCCAGTAGTGTAGCAGGGATGACTGAAGCTTTCTTT.

The CDR3 here is CASSESPPGGPIGNEQFF. As DNA, the CDR3 is TGTGCCAGCAGTGAGAGTCCGCCCGGGGGCCCTATAGGGAATGAGCAGTTCTTC. V is TRBV6-1 and J is TRBJ2-1; D is tentatively TRBD1 or TRBD2 (6 bases each). V was cut by 3 bases and J by 7 bases, with 25 bases left in between. CDR3 length equals 18 residues. The germline CDR1 and CDR2 sequences are MNHNS and SASEGT.

The CDR3 spells CASSSPRDGNTIYF. The DNA of the CDR3 is TGTGCCAGCAGTTCCCCCAGGGATGGAAACACCATATATTTT. The rearrangement joins TRBV6-5 to TRBJ1-3, with D maybe TRBD1 (5 bases). Germline CDR1 is MNHEY and CDR2 is SVGAGI. There are 14 residues in the CDR3. The V end lost 4 bases, the J end lost 3 bases, and 10 bases lay between the germline ends.

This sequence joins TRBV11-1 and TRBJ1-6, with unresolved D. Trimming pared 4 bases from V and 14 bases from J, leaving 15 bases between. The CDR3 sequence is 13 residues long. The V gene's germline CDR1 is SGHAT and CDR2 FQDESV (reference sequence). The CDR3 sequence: CASSSTGTGTLHF. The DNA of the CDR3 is TGTGCCAGCAGCTCCACTGGAACGGGGACCCTCCACTTT.

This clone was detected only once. The CDR3 loop reads CASSPTIQETQYF. DNA for the CDR3: TGTGCCAGCAGCCCTACTATCCAAGAGACCCAGTACTTC. The chain carries TRBV7-9 and TRBJ2-5; D ambiguous. This CDR3 contains 13 residues. The germline CDR1 and CDR2 sequences are SEHNR and FQNEAQ (reference sequence). Trimming cost V 5 bases and J 1 base, with 8 bases left between them.